The next 28 T cell receptor beta chains were all read from a single sample in a study of a mutant IDH1 vaccine in newly diagnosed glioma. No antigen has been assigned to these receptors. Sequencing used immunoSEQ multiplex PCR; TCRdb keeps in-frame clones, though not all of them. This sample has approximately 37,000 clones, with over 50% found just once. Time point meaning: week 5, during vaccination. Each dose of the vaccine consisted of 300 ug of mutant IDH1 20-mer peptide, with topical imiquimod. Sequencing was performed on PBMCs, taken from a glioma patient whose treatment included an IDH1 peptide vaccine. The receptors derive from a woman younger than 35 with glioma.

The chain carries TRBV6-5 and TRBJ1-2, with D uncertain. CDR3 length: 13 residues. Germline assignment: CDR1 MNHEY and CDR2 SVGAGI. V was cut by 0 bases and J by 8 bases, with 10 bases left in between. In DNA, the CDR3 is TGTGCCAGCAGTTACTCGATGGACTGGGGCTACACCTTC. It specifies CASSYSMDWGYTF.

This chain connects TRBV5-1 to TRBJ2-1; 8 bases line up with TRBD2. The J segment lost 3 bases and the V segment lost 0 bases, leaving 5 bases of the junction unmatched. This CDR3 spans 16 amino acids. Germline V gene lookup returns CDR1 SGHRS and CDR2 YFSETQ. Written as DNA, the CDR3 is TGCGCCAGCAGCTTGGTGTTGCGGGGGGTCTACAATGAGCAGTTCTTC. Its protein product is CASSLVLRGVYNEQFF.

This chain joins TRBV4-2 and TRBJ2-3; no reliable D call. Germline CDR1 and CDR2: LGHNA and YNFKEQ. The CDR3 spans 13 residues. V lost 0 bases, J lost 7 bases, and 8 bases lay in between. Here the CDR3 reads CASSQDHYNTQYF. CDR3 nucleotides: TGTGCCAGCAGCCAAGACCACTATAATACGCAGTATTTT.

This chain uses TRBV19 with TRBJ2-6, with TRBD1 matching 10 bases. J gave up 0 bases and V 7 bases, and 6 bases lay outside the gene matches. Germline V gene lookup returns CDR1 LNHDA and CDR2 SQIVND (reference sequence). The CDR3 spans 17 residues. The CDR3 coding sequence is TGTGCCAGTACCGACAGGGGGCTCATCTCTGGGGCCAACGTCCTGACTTTC. It yields the protein CASTDRGLISGANVLTF.

The chain couples TRBV7-8 to TRBJ1-5; D gene unclear. The length of the CDR3 is 14 residues. CDR1 is SGHVS and CDR2 is FQNEAQ in the germline V gene. The germline V and J ends were trimmed by 0 bases and 6 bases, with 9 bases remaining between them. CDR3 region: CASSLADEGQPQHF. The CDR3 DNA follows: TGTGCCAGCAGCTTAGCGGACGAGGGTCAGCCCCAGCATTTT.

The chain has TRBV2 and TRBJ1-1, with D perhaps TRBD1 (6 bases). Trimming removed 6 bases from V and 1 base from J, with 18 bases in between. The germline CDR1 and CDR2 sequences are SNHLY and FYNNEI. This CDR3 spans 16 amino acids. For the CDR3, the DNA is TGTGCCAGCAGCTATTATCGACAGGCGGGGAACACTGAAGCTTTCTTT. It is translated as CASSYYRQAGNTEAFF.

With respect to this clone: Compared with germline, one end of the junction differs, possibly owing to a read error. This chain connects TRBV2 to TRBJ2-7; D might be TRBD2 (6 bases). Germline CDR1 SNHLY, CDR2 FYNNEI. The CDR3 spans 12 residues. In DNA, the CDR3 is TGTGCCAGCGTTATGGGACTTTCTACCACCCCGTTC. This encodes CASVMGLSTTPF.

This clone was seen more than once but under ten times. V and J are TRBV6-5 and TRBJ2-6, with D possibly TRBD1 on 5 matching bases. The CDR3 has 16 residues. Looked up from germline, CDR1 is MNHEY and CDR2 is SVGAGI. V dropped 2 bases and J dropped 2 bases, with 10 bases sitting between them. The CDR3 sequence is CASSYAYRTGANVLTF. The CDR3 region has the DNA TGTGCCAGCAGTTACGCATACAGGACTGGGGCCAACGTCCTGACTTTC.

The V gene is TRBV7-2, the J gene TRBJ1-3, with 10 bases aligning to TRBD1. The germline V gene encodes CDR1 SGHTA and CDR2 FQGNSA. Trimming at V came to 7 bases and at J to 7 bases, leaving 10 bases not matched to a gene. The CDR3 covers 15 residues. CDR3 loop: CASTLGDRGRNTIYF. The CDR3 bases are TGTGCCAGCACCCTTGGGGACAGGGGAAGGAACACCATATATTTT.

This clone was seen a single time. This chain uses TRBV7-9 with TRBJ1-2, with D unclear. Germline values: CDR1 SEHNR, CDR2 FQNEAQ (reference sequence). The CDR3 runs 14 residues. Trimming took 4 bases from V and 7 from J, leaving 16 bases between them. The CDR3 DNA reads as TGTGCCAGCAGCTCCACCGGAGGGCTCGCTGGCTACACCTTC. Translating it yields CASSSTGGLAGYTF.

This sequence joins TRBV9 and TRBJ2-3; possibly TRBD1 or TRBD2 for D (5 bases each). Germline CDR1 SGDLS, CDR2 YYNGEE. The CDR3 spans 14 residues. Trimming stripped 2 bases from V and 8 bases from J, with 15 bases between. This CDR3 reads CASSVGTPGGTQYF. CDR3 in DNA: TGTGCCAGCAGCGTTGGGACCCCAGGAGGTACGCAGTATTTT.

V is TRBV10-3 and J is TRBJ2-1; 9 nucleotides align to TRBD1. CDR1 and CDR2 from the germline V gene are ENHRY and SYGVKD. The CDR3 is made up of 15 amino acids. The ends lost 0 bases at V and 6 bases at J; junction bases unmatched: 3. CDR3 bases: TGTGCCATCAGTGAGTCCAAGACAGGGGGCAATGAGCAGTTCTTC. Translating gives CAISESKTGGNEQFF.

The chain employs TRBV11-3 and TRBJ2-2, with 12 bases that match TRBD2. The CDR3 is 17 residues long. CDR1 SGHNT and CDR2 YENEEA come from the germline V gene. Trimming took 5 bases from V and 1 from J; bases not matched to a gene: 5. This CDR3 reads CASSPLAGGENTGELFF. CDR3 coding DNA: TGTGCCAGCAGCCCACTAGCGGGGGGAGAGAACACCGGGGAGCTGTTTTTT.

This chain joins TRBV28 and TRBJ1-2; 7 nucleotides agree with TRBD1. Germline V gene data show CDR1 as MDHEN and CDR2 as SYDVKM. This CDR3 region has 14 residues. The trim removed 6 bases at V and 2 bases at J, leaving 6 bases unmatched. CDR3 protein: CASRPGDRNYGYTF. CDR3 sequence (DNA): TGTGCCAGCAGGCCAGGGGACAGAAACTATGGCTACACCTTC.

V gene TRBV6-5 combines with J gene TRBJ1-1; D gene uncertain. Germline assignment: CDR1 MNHEY and CDR2 SVGAGI. V was trimmed by 7 bases and J by 4 bases, leaving 13 bases between them. The CDR3 loop spans 13 amino acids. CDR3 sequence (DNA): TGTGCCAGCACTTCCCGAAGGAGCACTGAAGCTTTCTTT. Its translation: CASTSRRSTEAFF.

This rearrangement joins TRBV18 to TRBJ2-2, with 12 bases fitting TRBD2. This CDR3 comprises 15 residues. Germline-derived CDR1 and CDR2 are KGHSH and LQKENI. V gave up 6 bases and J gave up 3 bases; unmatched junction bases: 2. This CDR3 is CASSGLAGYTGELFF. In DNA, the CDR3 is TGTGCCAGCTCTGGACTAGCGGGATACACCGGGGAGCTGTTTTTT.

The CDR3 DNA reads TGTGCCAGCAGCACCCGGTGGCAAGAGACCCAGTACTTC. Translated, it gives CASSTRWQETQYF. V usage is TRBV5-8 and J usage is TRBJ2-5; no clear D. Deletions cut 4 bases from V and 2 bases from J, with 9 bases between. Looked up from germline, CDR1 is SGHTS and CDR2 is YDEGEE. The CDR3 extends over 13 amino acids.

The genes are TRBV7-2 and TRBJ2-7; D possibly corresponds to TRBD1 (5 bases). The CDR3 has 14 residues. Germline values: CDR1 SGHTA, CDR2 FQGNSA. Trimming took 5 bases from V and 3 from J, leaving 14 bases between them. The CDR3 here is CASSQGRGNYEQYF. DNA for the CDR3: TGTGCCAGCAGCCAGGGTAGGGGCAACTACGAGCAGTACTTC.

The chain has TRBV15 and TRBJ1-1, with 9 bases aligning to TRBD1. The CDR3 runs 15 residues. Germline trimming cut 3 bases from V and 4 bases from J; bases unmatched to any gene: 6. Germline values: CDR1 LNHNV, CDR2 YYDKDF (reference sequence). The CDR3 loop is CATSRDRGLSTEAFF. In nucleotides, the CDR3 is TGTGCCACCAGCAGGGACAGGGGATTGTCCACTGAAGCTTTCTTT.

The J gene is TRBJ2-7, the V gene TRBV5-6, with TRBD1 identical over 10 bases. This CDR3 is built from 16 residues. CDR1 and CDR2 (germline): SGHDT, YYEEEE. V lost 5 bases, J lost 3 bases, and 11 bases stayed unmatched. The CDR3 loop is CASSYLGTGVLYEQYF. As DNA, the CDR3 is TGTGCCAGCAGTTACCTCGGGACAGGGGTGCTCTACGAGCAGTACTTC. Full variable domain (outside the CDR3, taken from reference TRBV5-6 and TRBJ2-7): DAGVTQSPTHLIKTRGQQVTLRCSPKSGHDTVSWYQQALGQGPQFIFQYYEEEERQRGNFPDRFSGHQFPNYSSELNVNALLLGDSALYLCASSYLGTGVLYEQYFGPGTRLTVT.

In its sample, this clone was seen a few times. The V and J genes are TRBV6-1 and TRBJ2-1, with TRBD2 matching 9 bases. From germline, CDR1 is MNHNS and CDR2 SASEGT. The CDR3 sequence is 13 residues long. J was trimmed by 9 bases and V by 6 bases; bases with no gene match: 6. CDR3 sequence: CASSLREGPEQFF. In DNA form, the CDR3 reads TGTGCCAGCAGCTTGCGGGAGGGCCCTGAGCAGTTCTTC.

The chain uses TRBV4-3 and TRBJ1-5; the D is unclear. The germline gives CDR1 LGHNA, CDR2 YSLEER. Trimming took 0 bases from V and 7 from J, leaving 13 bases between them. The CDR3 sequence is 15 residues long. In nucleotides, the CDR3 is TGCGCCAGCAGCCAAGAAGTAGCGGGGTGGCAGCCCCAGCATTTT. It specifies CASSQEVAGWQPQHF.

The V gene is TRBV16, the J gene TRBJ1-2; TRBD1 is a possible D gene (5 bases). V shed 0 bases and J shed 7 bases, with 15 bases lying between them. The CDR3 has 15 residues. Germline values: CDR1 KGHSY, CDR2 FQNENV. The CDR3 spells CASSQSGSGTSGYTF. CDR3 coding DNA: TGTGCCAGCAGCCAATCGGGCTCCGGGACGTCTGGCTACACCTTC.

By share of the sample, this clone is medium-sized. This sequence joins TRBV7-9 and TRBJ1-1; no clear D. Germline values: CDR1 SEHNR, CDR2 FQNEAQ (reference sequence). Trimming removed 5 bases at V and 0 bases at J, with 7 bases between. This CDR3 has 13 amino acids. The DNA of the CDR3 is TGTGCCAGCAGCCTTGCCTTGAACACTGAAGCTTTCTTT. This sequence encodes CASSLALNTEAFF.

The J gene is TRBJ1-4, the V gene TRBV19; possibly TRBD1 for D (6 bases). Trimming removed 5 bases from V and 4 bases from J, with 17 bases in between. Germline CDR1 and CDR2: LNHDA and SQIVND (reference sequence). The CDR3 extends over 16 amino acids. The CDR3 region is CASSPQGPLLNEKLFF. In DNA, the CDR3 is TGTGCCAGTAGTCCACAGGGACCACTGCTTAATGAAAAACTGTTTTTT.

As for this clone: A much larger clone sits a single nucleotide away, making a read error possible. The sample holds other DNA sequences that translate to the same CDR3. The chain carries TRBV19 and TRBJ1-5; 9 nucleotides line up with TRBD1. The V gene's germline CDR1 is LNHDA and CDR2 SQIVND (reference sequence). The CDR3 spans 14 residues. The ends lost 5 bases at V and 5 bases at J; junction bases unmatched: 4. The CDR3 bases are TGTGCCAGTAGTGAACAGGGGGCGGATCAGCCCCAGCATTTT. It translates to CASSEQGADQPQHF. Using reference TRBV19 and TRBJ1-5 for the parts outside the CDR3, the full variable domain is DGGITQSPKYLFRKEGQNVTLSCEQNLNHDAMYWYRQDPGQGLRLIYYSQIVNDFQKGDIAEGYSVSREKKESFPLTVTSAQKNPTAFYLCASSEQGADQPQHFGDGTRLSIL.

The chain combines TRBV5-8 with TRBJ1-2; no definite D call. Germline CDR1 and CDR2: SGHTS and YDEGEE. This CDR3 contains 9 residues. V was clipped by 9 bases and J by 5 bases, with 5 bases between them. Here the CDR3 DNA reads TGTGCCACCAGATATGGCTACACCTTC. This codes for CATRYGYTF.

Only a few counts were recorded for this clone. V is TRBV4-3 and J is TRBJ2-1; a possible D gene is TRBD2 (6 bases). Germline V lookup: CDR1 LGHNA, CDR2 YSLEER. This CDR3 has 16 residues. Trimming pared 0 bases from V and 6 bases from J, leaving 15 bases between. The CDR3 spells CASSQDMGGGTNEQFF. In nucleotides, the CDR3 is TGCGCCAGCAGCCAAGATATGGGGGGAGGAACCAATGAGCAGTTCTTC.